Listed below are T cell receptor beta chains from one sample, sequenced in a study of CD8 T cells in Susac syndrome. A single record per CDR3 protein comes from TCRdb applying MiXCR to the immunoSEQ multiplex PCR reads. The sample has some 150,000 distinct CDR3 sequences, nearly 97% seen once. Sample: CD4+ T cells from PBMCs. The receptors shown here come from a human donor with Susac syndrome. Both conserved end residues are part of each CDR3.

v_call: TRBV20-1; j_call: TRBJ2-7; cdr3_aa: CSAQELAGIGSSYEQYF
v_call: TRBV6-5; j_call: TRBJ1-5; cdr3_aa: CASSYSWGQPQHF
v_call: TRBV7-9; j_call: TRBJ2-6; cdr3_aa: CASSPNLHTGANVLTF
v_call: TRBV6-6; j_call: TRBJ2-7; cdr3_aa: CASTPRGGLSYEQYF
v_call: TRBV15; j_call: TRBJ2-6; cdr3_aa: CATSRGDTSGANVLTF
v_call: TRBV20-1; j_call: TRBJ2-2; cdr3_aa: CSARDPSGRNTGELFF
v_call: TRBV20-1; j_call: TRBJ1-2; cdr3_aa: CSARGTGDMGYTF
v_call: TRBV29-1; j_call: TRBJ2-1; cdr3_aa: CSVWVVAGGPGGNEQFF
v_call: TRBV10-1; j_call: TRBJ2-7; cdr3_aa: CASSDRLDEQYF
v_call: TRBV6-6; j_call: TRBJ1-1; cdr3_aa: CASSQTGIEAFF
v_call: TRBV4-1; j_call: TRBJ1-2; cdr3_aa: CASSRGQLYGYTF
v_call: TRBV20-1; j_call: TRBJ2-1; cdr3_aa: CSAKTGTYNEQFF
v_call: TRBV7-9; j_call: TRBJ1-5; cdr3_aa: CASSRQAAQPQHF
v_call: TRBV5-4; j_call: TRBJ2-3; cdr3_aa: CASSRDRYIDTQYF